The 21 T cell receptor beta chains below come from one sample, sequenced in a study of cytomegalovirus exposure and HLA in healthy donors (dated by TCRdb to 2017 to 2019). The library was prepared using the immunoSEQ multiplex PCR assay. The multiplex PCR relied on a mix of 60 forward primers for TCR Vbeta segments and 13 reverse primers for TCR Jbeta segments. TCRdb retrieved this table from immuneACCESS and kept in-frame rearrangements only. Not all clones are present; in checked studies, unresolved V genes account for under half, and no reason is known for the remainder. This sample gives about 160,000 clones in total; about 75% of them show up just once. The ten largest clones add up to around 2.1% of the sample. Material for sequencing was PBMCs. The source of these receptors is a female donor in good health and CMV-seronegative.

The V gene is TRBV9, the J gene TRBJ1-3, with D perhaps TRBD1 (5 bases). The CDR3 runs to 17 residues. Between the trimmed V and J ends, which lost 2 bases and 0 bases, there was a span of 15 bases. Germline assignment: CDR1 SGDLS and CDR2 YYNGEE. CDR3 DNA sequence: TGTGCCAGCAGCGTCGGGGGGGAGAGGGGCTCTGGAAACACCATATATTTT. Protein sequence: CASSVGGERGSGNTIYF.

V and J are TRBV6-1 and TRBJ2-7; TRBD2 matches at 10 bases. Germline loops: CDR1 MNHNS, CDR2 SASEGT. V lost 3 bases and J lost 0; bases outside the gene matches: 2. The CDR3 totals 15 residues. The CDR3 nucleotides are TGTGCCAGCAGTGATAGCGGGAGGCCCTCCTACGAGCAGTACTTC. Translation: CASSDSGRPSYEQYF.

The V call is TRBV5-1, the J call TRBJ2-5, with TRBD1 identical over 8 bases. Germline-derived CDR1 and CDR2 are SGHRS and YFSETQ. The CDR3 length is 16 residues. The V and J ends lost 4 bases and 2 bases, in that order; junction bases with no gene match: 10. CDR3 protein: CASSPLGQGRQETQYF. In DNA form, the CDR3 reads TGCGCCAGCAGCCCACTAGGACAGGGCAGGCAAGAGACCCAGTACTTC.

This clone was counted between two and nine times. The chain couples TRBV29-1 to TRBJ2-5; 9 bases line up with TRBD2. The J call may be wrong; the DNA end is better matched by TRBJ2-7. The CDR3 sequence is 14 residues long. Germline V gene sequence: CDR1 SQVTM, CDR2 ANQGSEA. The CDR3 reads CSVDRASGVNEQYF. The CDR3 DNA sequence: TGCAGCGTTGATCGGGCTAGCGGGGTGAACGAGCAGTACTTC.

The chain links TRBV7-8 to TRBJ1-3, with D possibly matching TRBD1 (5 bases). The germline V gene has CDR1 SGHVS and CDR2 FQNEAQ. V lost 1 base, J lost 2 bases, and 9 bases lay in between. This CDR3 has 15 amino acids. The CDR3: CASSLGWGAGNTIYF. CDR3 in DNA: TGTGCCAGCAGCTTAGGTTGGGGGGCTGGAAACACCATATATTTT.

The V call is TRBV5-1, the J call TRBJ2-1; 8 bases align to TRBD1. V shed 0 bases and J 7 bases; nucleotides not matched to a gene: 6. The CDR3 contains 15 residues. Germline CDR1 reads SGHRS; CDR2 reads YFSETQ. In DNA, the CDR3 is TGCGCCAGCAGCTTGGGAGGACAGGGCGTAAATGAGCAGTTCTTC. Translating gives CASSLGGQGVNEQFF.

The chain recombines TRBV29-1 with TRBJ1-2, with D tentatively TRBD1 (6 bases). V lost 1 base and J lost 8, with 20 bases in between. The CDR3 spans 15 residues. Germline-derived CDR1 and CDR2 are SQVTM and ANQGSEA. The CDR3 DNA follows: TGCAGCGTTGAAGTATTCGGCAGGGAGACAGGAGGCTACACCTTC. Translation gives CSVEVFGRETGGYTF.

This clone was recorded only once. The rearrangement links TRBV5-4 to TRBJ2-1; possibly TRBD2 for D (7 bases). The CDR3 is 14 residues long. The germline CDR1 and CDR2 sequences are SGHNT and YYREEE (reference sequence). The germline V and J ends were trimmed by 3 bases and 9 bases, with 16 bases remaining between them. CDR3 residues: CASSSPRGGSEQFF. The CDR3 DNA reads TGTGCCAGCAGCTCACCTAGGGGGGGAAGTGAGCAGTTCTTC.

V usage is TRBV9 and J usage is TRBJ2-2; perhaps TRBD1 as D (5 bases). This CDR3 is 14 amino acids long. CDR1 and CDR2 (germline): SGDLS, YYNGEE. Trimming took 8 bases from V and 0 from J, leaving 11 bases between them. CDR3: CASGRTTNTGELFF. The CDR3 region has the DNA TGTGCCAGTGGTCGGACAACGAACACCGGGGAGCTGTTTTTT.

The chain uses TRBV9 and TRBJ2-1; TRBD2 matches at 8 bases. The V and J ends lost 4 bases and 10 bases, in that order; junction bases with no gene match: 13. The CDR3 loop spans 15 amino acids. CDR1 is SGDLS and CDR2 is YYNGEE in the germline V gene. The CDR3 DNA reads as TGTGCCAGCAGCTTGGGACTAGAGGGAGTAAGGGAGCAGTTCTTC. Amino acid sequence: CASSLGLEGVREQFF.

The chain recombines TRBV5-1 with TRBJ1-1; D is perhaps TRBD1 (5 bases). Trimming took 3 bases from V and 1 from J, leaving 13 bases between them. The germline V gene encodes CDR1 SGHRS and CDR2 YFSETQ. The CDR3 is 15 amino acids. CDR3 loop: CASSSPGRENTEAFF. The CDR3 nucleotides read TGCGCCAGCAGCTCACCAGGGAGGGAGAACACTGAAGCTTTCTTT.

The J gene is TRBJ2-7, the V gene TRBV6-5, with D tentatively TRBD2 (5 bases). CDR3 length: 15 residues. Germline assignment: CDR1 MNHEY and CDR2 SVGAGI. V was trimmed by 5 bases and J by 4 bases, leaving 18 bases between them. The CDR3 here is CASSKHRGPGYEQYF. The CDR3 DNA sequence: TGTGCCAGCAGTAAGCATCGGGGTCCAGGATACGAGCAGTACTTC.

In DNA, the CDR3 is TGTGCCAGCAGTTTTCGGGCTAGCGGGAGTGAGGGCACCGGGGAGCTGTTTTTT. Translated: CASSFRASGSEGTGELFF. V usage is TRBV27 and J usage is TRBJ2-2; 10 nucleotides line up with TRBD2. The CDR3 has 18 amino acids. The germline CDR1 and CDR2 sequences are MNHEY and SMNVEV (reference sequence). After removal of 3 bases from V and 4 bases from J, the junction contained 11 bases not matched to a gene.

This chain uses TRBV19 with TRBJ2-2; D unclear. In germline, CDR1 is LNHDA, CDR2 SQIVND (reference sequence). Trimming removed 1 base from V and 2 bases from J, with 11 bases in between. The CDR3 length is 16 residues. As DNA, the CDR3 is TGTGCCAGTAGTATAGTTCCTAGGCTTAACACCGGGGAGCTGTTTTTT. Amino acid sequence: CASSIVPRLNTGELFF.

The CDR3 nucleotides read TGCGCCAGCAGTGAGTCGACGTGGACAGCGCCTGACTATGGCTACACCTTC. Protein product: CASSESTWTAPDYGYTF. The chain combines TRBV10-2 with TRBJ1-2; a possible D gene is TRBD1 (6 bases). Germline loops: CDR1 WSHSY, CDR2 SAAADI. The CDR3 consists of 17 residues. The germline V and J ends were trimmed by 0 bases and 3 bases, with 17 bases remaining between them.

V usage is TRBV7-9 and J usage is TRBJ2-2; perhaps TRBD2 as D (5 bases). The CDR3 is made up of 16 amino acids. Trimming took off 2 bases at V and 0 bases at J, with 10 bases between the two ends. In germline, CDR1 is SEHNR, CDR2 FQNEAQ (reference sequence). The CDR3 spells CASSLNYGANTGELFF. The DNA for the CDR3 is TGTGCCAGCAGCTTAAATTACGGGGCGAACACCGGGGAGCTGTTTTTT.

The V call is TRBV5-1, the J call TRBJ2-1; 13 bases are a match to TRBD2. Germline CDR1 SGHRS, CDR2 YFSETQ. This CDR3 region has 17 residues. J gave up 9 bases and V 5 bases, and 14 bases lay outside the gene matches. CDR3 protein: CASSSAAGTSGAGEQFF. In DNA form, the CDR3 reads TGCGCCAGCAGTTCCGCTGCCGGGACTAGCGGGGCGGGTGAGCAGTTCTTC. Using reference TRBV5-1 and TRBJ2-1 for the parts outside the CDR3, the full variable domain is KAGVTQTPRYLIKTRGQQVTLSCSPISGHRSVSWYQQTPGQGLQFLFEYFSETQRNKGNFPGRFSGRQFSNSRSEMNVSTLELGDSALYLCASSSAAGTSGAGEQFFGPGTRLTVL.

The chain links TRBV5-1 to TRBJ2-3, with D uncertain. Germline-derived CDR1 and CDR2 are SGHRS and YFSETQ. This CDR3 spans 14 amino acids. Between the trimmed V and J ends, which lost 4 bases and 4 bases, there was a span of 13 bases. CDR3 residues: CASSPGALADTQYF. CDR3 bases: TGCGCCAGCAGCCCCGGCGCTCTAGCAGATACGCAGTATTTT.

This chain connects TRBV4-2 to TRBJ2-3; 12 nucleotides match TRBD2. Germline V lookup: CDR1 LGHNA, CDR2 YNFKEQ. J lost 1 base, V lost 4 bases, and 12 bases had no gene match. The CDR3 has 19 residues. Here the CDR3 reads CASSPELASGGAGTDTQYF. As DNA, the CDR3 is TGTGCCAGCAGCCCTGAGTTGGCTAGCGGGGGGGCCGGCACAGATACGCAGTATTTT.

J is TRBJ2-3 and V is TRBV7-8; TRBD2 agrees at 7 bases. The V gene end was trimmed by 2 bases and the J gene end by 4 bases; junction bases not matched to a gene: 6. This CDR3 comprises 15 residues. The germline gives CDR1 SGHVS, CDR2 FQNEAQ. The CDR3 region is CASSLYGTNPDTQYF. CDR3 coding DNA: TGTGCCAGCAGCTTATATGGGACTAACCCAGATACGCAGTATTTT.

This clone was counted only a few times. The chain recombines TRBV4-1 with TRBJ1-1; TRBD1 matches at 7 bases. The V gene's germline CDR1 is MGHRA and CDR2 YSYEKL. J gave up 1 base and V 3 bases, and 5 bases lay outside the gene matches. The CDR3 has 15 residues. Here the CDR3 reads CASSQGDSRNTEAFF. In DNA form, the CDR3 reads TGCGCCAGCAGCCAGGGGGACAGTAGGAACACTGAAGCTTTCTTT.